The 25 T cell receptor beta chains listed next were all sequenced from one sample in a study of OX40 agonist ivuxolimab in advanced cancers. TCRdb's copy holds only in-frame clones and misses some; the assay was immunoSEQ multiplex PCR. The sample records tens of thousands of clones, around 86% being singletons. The sequencing here drew on CD4+ or CD8+ T cells sorted from blood, taken in a trial of the OX40 agonist ivuxolimab. The receptors come from an adult with an advanced solid tumor such as melanoma, head and neck, liver or kidney cancer.

V and J are TRBV29-1 and TRBJ1-1; D ambiguous. Germline lookup yields CDR1 SQVTM and CDR2 ANQGSEA. The V and J ends lost 7 bases and 1 base respectively, with 13 bases between them. This CDR3 region has 13 residues. In nucleotides, the CDR3 is TGCAGCGGCGCCCTCCACGGGAACACTGAAGCTTTCTTT. Its protein is CSGALHGNTEAFF.

This chain joins TRBV19 and TRBJ2-7; no reliable D call. Germline V gives CDR1 LNHDA, CDR2 SQIVND (reference sequence). CDR3 length equals 15 residues. The V end lost 9 bases, the J end lost 1 base, and 19 bases lay between the germline ends. The CDR3 bases are TGTGCCAGCATTTACTGGGCAGAACAATCCTACGAGCAGTACTTC. It is translated as CASIYWAEQSYEQYF.

The chain is built from TRBV27 and TRBJ2-1; 8 bases fit TRBD2. The CDR3 runs 15 residues. The V gene end was trimmed by 6 bases and the J gene end by 7 bases; junction bases not matched to a gene: 11. Germline V gene sequence: CDR1 MNHEY, CDR2 SMNVEV (reference sequence). DNA for the CDR3: TGTGCCAGCAGGAGGCGGGAGGAAAAAAGGAATGAGCAGTTCTTC. Translating gives CASRRREEKRNEQFF.

V usage is TRBV19 and J usage is TRBJ1-5; D is uncertain. The CDR3 has 20 amino acids. Trimming pared 4 bases from V and 7 bases from J, leaving 32 bases between. Germline values: CDR1 LNHDA, CDR2 SQIVND (reference sequence). Here the CDR3 reads CASSTRVHEETLQFGQPQHF. Written as DNA, the CDR3 is TGTGCCAGTAGTACCAGAGTGCATGAAGAGACATTGCAGTTTGGACAGCCCCAGCATTTT.

The chain combines TRBV7-9 with TRBJ2-1; the match to TRBD2 covers 8 bases. With 2 bases clipped from V and 7 bases from J, the junction kept 7 bases outside the gene matches. The CDR3 runs to 15 residues. Germline V lookup: CDR1 SEHNR, CDR2 FQNEAQ (reference sequence). As DNA, the CDR3 is TGTGCCAGCAGCTTATTGTCTAGCGGGCGAAATGAGCAGTTCTTC. Translated: CASSLLSSGRNEQFF.

The chain links TRBV12-5 to TRBJ2-1, with D uncertain. CDR1 is LGHNT and CDR2 is FRNRAP in the germline V gene. The V gene lost 1 base and the J gene lost 8 bases, with 15 bases spanning the gap. CDR3 length: 15 amino acids. DNA of the CDR3: TGTGCTAGTGGTTTGGGGCCCTCTAGGGCCGATGAGCAGTTCTTC. Amino acid sequence: CASGLGPSRADEQFF.

The chain employs TRBV7-9 and TRBJ2-3; TRBD2 aligns across 7 bases. V shed 5 bases and J 5 bases; nucleotides not matched to a gene: 19. The CDR3 spans 18 residues. The germline V gene encodes CDR1 SEHNR and CDR2 FQNEAQ (reference sequence). CDR3: CASSLTSGGIRFIDTQYF. CDR3 nucleotide sequence: TGTGCCAGCAGCCTGACCTCGGGGGGTATTCGATTTATAGATACGCAGTATTTT. The whole variable domain, filled in from reference TRBV7-9 and TRBJ2-3, reads DTGVSQNPRHKITKRGQNVTFRCDPISEHNRLYWYRQTLGQGPEFLTYFQNEAQLEKSRLLSDRFSAERPKGSFSTLEIQRTEQGDSAMYLCASSLTSGGIRFIDTQYFGPGTRLTVL.

This chain links TRBV30 with TRBJ2-7; 15 bases map to TRBD2. Germline CDR1 and CDR2: GTSNPN and SVGIG (reference sequence). The CDR3 covers 17 residues. The V and J ends lost 2 bases and 6 bases, in that order; junction bases with no gene match: 11. The CDR3 reads CAWSPGRTSGGASEQYF. CDR3 DNA: TGTGCCTGGAGTCCAGGGAGGACTAGCGGGGGGGCTAGCGAGCAGTACTTC.

V gene TRBV5-1 combines with J gene TRBJ1-6, with TRBD1 as a possible D gene (5 bases). Germline V CDR1 and CDR2: SGHRS, YFSETQ. Trimming stripped 4 bases from V and 0 bases from J, with 17 bases between. This CDR3 comprises 18 residues. The CDR3 protein is CASSPGTADSSYNSPLHF. In DNA form, the CDR3 reads TGCGCCAGCAGCCCGGGCACAGCCGACAGCTCCTATAATTCACCCCTCCACTTT.

The V and J genes are TRBV28 and TRBJ1-2, with 7 bases identical to TRBD1. The CDR3 has 13 amino acids. Germline-derived CDR1 and CDR2 are MDHEN and SYDVKM. With 6 bases clipped from V and 2 bases from J, the junction kept 3 bases outside the gene matches. The CDR3 protein is CASSLQGNYGYTF. The CDR3 DNA follows: TGTGCCAGCAGCCTACAGGGGAACTATGGCTACACCTTC.

V gene TRBV11-3 combines with J gene TRBJ2-3; perhaps TRBD2 as D (6 bases). Germline V lookup: CDR1 SGHNT, CDR2 YENEEA. The CDR3 length is 14 residues. The germline V and J ends were trimmed by 2 bases and 6 bases, with 12 bases remaining between them. CDR3 region: CASSLRDSPDTQYF. The CDR3 nucleotides read TGTGCCAGCAGCTTAAGGGACTCTCCCGATACGCAGTATTTT.

The gene calls are TRBV2 and TRBJ2-1; no firm D call. CDR3 length: 15 amino acids. The germline V gene encodes CDR1 SNHLY and CDR2 FYNNEI. The V end lost 6 bases, the J end lost 0 bases, and 12 bases lay between the germline ends. The chain's CDR3 is CASSRRYLSYNEQFF. CDR3 in DNA: TGTGCCAGCAGCCGCAGGTACCTCTCCTACAATGAGCAGTTCTTC.

The gene calls are TRBV13 and TRBJ2-1; D gene ambiguous. The CDR3 totals 18 residues. V was trimmed by 5 bases and J by 0 bases, leaving 20 bases between them. The germline V gene has CDR1 PRHDT and CDR2 FYEKMQ (reference sequence). CDR3 residues: CASSPPLGQPDSYNEQFF. The CDR3 DNA is TGTGCCAGCAGCCCACCCTTAGGCCAGCCGGACTCCTACAATGAGCAGTTCTTC.

Concerning this clone: The sample carries other DNA sequences with the same CDR3. V and J are TRBV6-6 and TRBJ1-1, with D uncertain. The V end lost 2 bases, the J end lost 10 bases, and 14 bases lay between the germline ends. The CDR3 is 13 amino acids. Germline CDR1 reads MNHNY; CDR2 reads SVGAGI (reference sequence). The CDR3 sequence is CASSYKMELIAFF. The CDR3 nucleotides read TGTGCCAGCAGTTACAAGATGGAGCTCATAGCTTTCTTT.

V and J are TRBV29-1 and TRBJ2-2; 10 nucleotides match TRBD1. The germline CDR1 and CDR2 sequences are SQVTM and ANQGSEA. The CDR3 is made up of 19 amino acids. V was clipped by 5 bases and J by 0 bases; unmatched bases: 15. In nucleotides, the CDR3 is TGCAGCGTTCGTACCCCGGGACAGGGGATACGTCCGAACACCGGGGAGCTGTTTTTT. Residues: CSVRTPGQGIRPNTGELFF.

A single count supports this clone. This rearrangement joins TRBV12-5 to TRBJ1-1, with a tentative D call TRBD1 (6 bases). Germline CDR1 and CDR2: LGHNT and FRNRAP. Deletions cut 6 bases from V and 5 bases from J, with 13 bases between. The CDR3 runs to 13 residues. As DNA, the CDR3 is TGTGCTAGTGGCCCCGTTGGACAGACTGAAGCTTTCTTT. Translation gives CASGPVGQTEAFF.

This chain joins TRBV19 and TRBJ1-3, with TRBD1 as a possible D gene (6 bases). The CDR3 runs to 16 residues. V was cut by 4 bases and J by 0 bases, with 13 bases left in between. In germline, CDR1 is LNHDA, CDR2 SQIVND (reference sequence). CDR3 nucleotide sequence: TGTGCCAGTAGTAACCCTAGGGGGGACTCTGGAAACACCATATATTTT. It specifies CASSNPRGDSGNTIYF.

This chain connects TRBV30 to TRBJ2-1; 7 positions match TRBD2. The CDR3 has 13 amino acids. Germline V lookup: CDR1 GTSNPN, CDR2 SVGIG (reference sequence). The V and J ends lost 2 bases and 4 bases, in that order; junction bases with no gene match: 2. The CDR3 DNA sequence: TGTGCCTGGAGTCGGGGAGGGTACAATGAGCAGTTCTTC. This sequence encodes CAWSRGGYNEQFF. Together with reference TRBV30 and TRBJ2-1, the CDR3 gives the full variable domain: SQTIHQWPATLVQPVGSPLSLECTVEGTSNPNLYWYRQAAGRGLQLLFYSVGIGQISSEVPQNLSASRPQDRQFILSSKKLLLSDSGFYLCAWSRGGYNEQFFGPGTRLTVL.

The chain links TRBV5-5 to TRBJ1-2; 8 bases align to TRBD1. V shed 5 bases and J 7 bases; nucleotides not matched to a gene: 10. CDR3 length equals 14 residues. Germline assignment: CDR1 SGHKS and CDR2 YYEKEE (reference sequence). As DNA, the CDR3 is TGTGCCAGCAGACAGACAGGGGAGTCCGGTGGCTACACCTTC. This codes for CASRQTGESGGYTF.

The rearrangement links TRBV19 to TRBJ1-5; 9 positions agree with TRBD1. The CDR3 covers 17 residues. Germline CDR1 is LNHDA and CDR2 is SQIVND (reference sequence). J was trimmed by 6 bases and V by 6 bases; bases with no gene match: 15. CDR3 bases: TGTGCCAGTAGCACGGGGGGACAGGGAAATTTAGGTCAGCCCCAGCATTTT. Translating gives CASSTGGQGNLGQPQHF.

The rearrangement links TRBV2 to TRBJ2-5; the D gene could be TRBD1 or TRBD2 (7 bases each). V was trimmed by 4 bases and J by 5 bases, leaving 14 bases between them. CDR3 length: 14 residues. The germline CDR1 and CDR2 sequences are SNHLY and FYNNEI. CDR3 amino acids: CASSARGGAETQYF. CDR3 coding DNA: TGTGCCAGCAGTGCCAGGGGGGGGGCCGAGACCCAGTACTTC.

The table lists this clone with a few counts. In nucleotides, the CDR3 is TGTGCCAGCAGCTTAGAAAGTTCCAACTACGAGCAGTACTTC. It translates to CASSLESSNYEQYF. J is TRBJ2-7 and V is TRBV11-2; D call uncertain. This CDR3 has 14 residues. V lost 0 bases and J 3 bases, leaving 9 bases between the germline ends. Per germline, CDR1 SGHAT and CDR2 FQNNGV.

This clone appeared once. The V and J genes are TRBV6-1 and TRBJ1-5; D call uncertain. V was clipped by 4 bases and J by 1 base, with 14 bases between them. CDR1 is MNHNS and CDR2 is SASEGT in the germline V gene. The CDR3 runs 16 residues. Here the CDR3 DNA reads TGTGCCAGCAGTGGACGGACCCTGGCAAGCAATCAGCCCCAGCATTTT. Translation: CASSGRTLASNQPQHF.

This clone was seen only once. This sequence joins TRBV11-3 and TRBJ2-3; tentatively, D is TRBD1 (6 bases). CDR1 and CDR2 (germline): SGHNT, YENEEA. The length of the CDR3 is 16 residues. V lost 6 bases, J lost 4 bases, and 20 bases lay in between. The CDR3 reads CASSKLQGPLADTQYF. As DNA, the CDR3 is TGTGCCAGCAGTAAGTTACAGGGCCCCCTGGCAGATACGCAGTATTTT.

The chain has TRBV7-6 and TRBJ1-3; 9 bases agree with TRBD1. The CDR3 has 14 amino acids. Germline V gene sequence: CDR1 SGHVS, CDR2 FNYEAQ. Trimming removed 6 bases from V and 1 base from J; junction bases left unmatched: 1. The CDR3 loop is CASRGTGSGNTIYF. The CDR3 DNA reads as TGTGCCAGCAGGGGGACAGGGTCTGGAAACACCATATATTTT. The full variable domain, completed using reference TRBV7-6 and TRBJ1-3, is GAGVSQSPRYKVTKRGQDVALRCDPISGHVSLYWYRQALGQGPEFLTYFNYEAQQDKSGLPNDRFSAERPEGSISTLTIQRTEQRDSAMYRCASRGTGSGNTIYFGEGSWLTVV.